The T cell receptor beta chain described here comes from a study of blood T cell repertoires in COVID-19. For the study at large: The study drew acute and convalescent COVID-19 samples from the United States, Italy and Spain.

Per the study methods: It was from reference gene primer amplification that nucleated cell counts were estimated. This table comes from immunoSEQ multiplex PCR, and its TCRdb copy is limited to in-frame clones, with some not included. V and J calls plus clone size are reproduced from that table; the DNA served to infer D and trimming. The sample includes 200,000 to 250,000 clones, 70% to 85% of them seen just once. Germline CDR1 reads SNHLY; CDR2 reads FYNNEI. The ends lost 4 bases at V and 7 bases at J; junction bases unmatched: 6. The CDR3 length is 14 residues. The study drew participants aged about 18 to 95 years from about two dozen US areas. Symptom resolution, clearance, or two negative PCRs marked the recovered donors of Cohort 3. A few counts support this clone.

Specimen: PBMCs or T cells enriched from blood (not recorded which). This receptor was identified in a woman aged 60 to 75 who had recovered from COVID-19. This chain joins TRBV2 and TRBJ1-5; 8 bases align to TRBD1. The CDR3 loop reads CASSGGTGRQPQHF. The CDR3 DNA follows: TGTGCCAGCAGTGGAGGGACAGGTCGACAGCCCCAGCATTTT.